A selection of T cell receptor beta chains follows, all from one sample in a study of T cell responses to AZD1222 COVID-19 vaccine. Assay: immunoSEQ multiplex PCR; the TCRdb copy retains only in-frame clones and omits some. Seen here are 120,000 or so clones, 90% observed once, and the top ten hold about 7%. The sample here was peripheral blood, taken on day 0 of AZD1222 vaccination. These receptors were obtained from an adult in good health. CDR3s include the opening cysteine and the closing phenylalanine or tryptophan. D genes are given only for firm matches. Expanded clones are given a class, and other clones once, few, many or no size at all.

>-|TRBJ2-5|-|TRBV5-1
CASSFQRTGETQYF
TGCGCCAGCAGCTTCCAGCGAACCGGTGAGACCCAGTACTTC
>-|TRBJ2-7|-|TRBV7-9
CASMGVADIYEQYF
TGTGCCAGCATGGGGGTGGCTGATATCTACGAGCAGTACTTC
>-|TRBJ2-3|-|TRBV28
CATYRIGTDTQYF
TGTGCCACCTACAGGATTGGGACAGATACGCAGTATTTT
>-|TRBJ1-4|-|TRBV28
CASETRGKLFF
TGTGCCAGCGAGACGCGCGGAAAACTGTTTTTT
>-|TRBJ1-2|-|TRBV5-4
CASIPQGLTNYGYTF
TGTGCCAGCATCCCTCAGGGGCTCACTAACTATGGCTACACCTTC
>-|TRBJ2-7|-|TRBV27
CASSLARRIDYEQYF
TGTGCCAGCAGTTTGGCTAGAAGGATCGACTACGAGCAGTACTTC
>-|TRBJ1-1|-|TRBV18
CASSRYGREGTEAFF
TGTGCCAGCTCACGCTATGGACGGGAGGGCACTGAAGCTTTCTTT
>-|TRBJ2-2|-|TRBV7-8
CASSLAWARKSELFF
TGTGCCAGCAGCTTAGCCTGGGCCCGCAAGTCGGAGCTGTTTTTT
>-|TRBJ2-3|TRBD2|TRBV5-6
CASSLGSLAGTKDTQYF
TGTGCCAGCAGCTTGGGGAGCTTAGCGGGAACCAAAGATACGCAGTATTTT
>-|TRBJ2-7|-|TRBV7-8
CASSRGSTSSYEQYF
TGTGCCAGCAGCCGAGGGTCGACTAGCTCCTACGAGCAGTACTTC
>-|TRBJ2-7|TRBD1|TRBV5-1
CASSLGSLRDRGYEQYF
TGCGCCAGCAGCTTGGGGTCTTTAAGGGACAGGGGATACGAGCAGTACTTC
>-|TRBJ1-5|-|TRBV28
CASSLGEGTSRQPQHF
TGTGCCAGCAGTTTGGGGGAGGGTACTTCGCGGCAGCCCCAGCATTTT
>-|TRBJ2-1|-|TRBV6-5
CASSYRQFHEQFF
TGTGCCAGCAGTTACCGACAGTTCCATGAGCAGTTCTTC
>-|TRBJ2-1|-|TRBV7-2
CASSLNTYNEQFF
TGTGCCAGCAGCTTAAACACCTACAATGAGCAGTTCTTC
>-|TRBJ1-2|TRBD1|TRBV18
CASSPGGQGGGYTF
TGTGCCAGCTCACCAGGGGGACAGGGAGGCGGCTACACCTTC
>-|TRBJ1-6|-|TRBV9
CASSPRPNSPLHF
TGTGCCAGCAGCCCTAGGCCTAATTCACCCCTCCACTTT
>-|TRBJ2-5|-|TRBV28
CASRFYGGQAGVRETQYF
TGTGCCAGCAGGTTCTATGGGGGGCAGGCGGGAGTGAGAGAGACCCAGTACTTC
>-|TRBJ2-1|TRBD2|TRBV12-5
CASGSGTSANEQFF
TGTGCTAGTGGTTCCGGGACTAGTGCCAATGAGCAGTTCTTC
>-|TRBJ1-6|-|TRBV30
CAWSTGLDSPLHF
TGTGCCTGGAGCACCGGACTTGATTCACCCCTCCACTTT
>-|TRBJ1-2|-|TRBV7-2
CASSFGASNYGYTF
TGTGCCAGCAGCTTCGGGGCGTCTAACTATGGCTACACCTTC
>-|TRBJ1-1|-|TRBV20-1
CSASSGRGLNTEAFF
TGCAGTGCTAGTAGTGGCCGGGGGTTGAACACTGAAGCTTTCTTT
>-|TRBJ2-7|-|TRBV27
CASSLGGLYEQYF
TGTGCCAGCAGTTTGGGGGGCCTCTACGAGCAGTACTTC
>-|TRBJ2-7|-|TRBV24-1
CATSDREEQYF
TGTGCCACCAGTGACCGCGAAGAGCAGTACTTC
>-|TRBJ2-2|-|TRBV5-1
CASSLYGGDTGELFF
TGCGCCAGCAGCTTATACGGGGGCGACACCGGGGAGCTGTTTTTT
>-|TRBJ1-4|TRBD1|TRBV7-9
CASSETGNEKLFF
TGTGCCAGCAGCGAGACAGGGAATGAAAAACTGTTTTTT
>-|TRBJ1-1|-|TRBV28
CASSPLNGGAFF
TGTGCCAGCAGTCCACTAAATGGGGGAGCTTTCTTT
>-|TRBJ2-7|-|TRBV27
CASSKDGPYEQYF
TGTGCCAGCAGCAAAGACGGACCCTACGAGCAGTACTTC
>-|TRBJ1-2|-|TRBV7-2
CASSYQVAGYTF
TGTGCCAGCAGCTACCAGGTTGCTGGCTACACCTTC
>-|TRBJ2-1|-|TRBV7-2
CASSLLHSSEQFF
TGTGCCAGCAGCTTATTACACTCGAGTGAGCAGTTCTTC
>-|TRBJ2-7|TRBD1|TRBV10-3
CAISAGQESYEQYF
TGTGCCATCAGTGCGGGACAGGAATCCTACGAGCAGTACTTC
>once|TRBJ2-2|TRBD1|TRBV24-1
CATSDPTGVGTGELFF
TGTGCCACCAGTGATCCCACAGGGGTGGGCACCGGGGAGCTGTTTTTT
>-|TRBJ2-5|-|TRBV24-1
CATSDSGRQETQYF
TGTGCCACCAGTGATTCAGGCAGGCAAGAGACCCAGTACTTC
>-|TRBJ2-3|TRBD1|TRBV5-1
CASSPGTGGDTQYF
TGCGCCAGCAGCCCTGGGACAGGCGGAGATACGCAGTATTTT
>-|TRBJ2-7|-|TRBV27
CASSSRSRGVGSYEQYF
TGTGCCAGCAGTTCCCGATCCAGGGGTGTGGGCTCCTACGAGCAGTACTTC
>-|TRBJ2-2|-|TRBV6-5
CASSLARGSGELFF
TGTGCCAGCAGTCTGGCTCGGGGGTCCGGGGAGCTGTTTTTT
>-|TRBJ1-3|TRBD1|TRBV6-4
CASSVQGASAGNTIYF
TGTGCCAGCAGTGTACAGGGGGCGAGTGCTGGAAACACCATATATTTT
>once|TRBJ2-3|TRBD2|TRBV28
CASEAAGGTDTQYF
TGTGCCAGCGAGGCAGCGGGAGGCACAGATACGCAGTATTTT
>-|TRBJ2-3|TRBD2|TRBV28
CASSSPGLSDTQYF
TGTGCCAGCAGTTCGCCGGGACTATCGGATACGCAGTATTTT
>-|TRBJ1-5|TRBD1|TRBV19
CASSTPGDREQPQHF
TGTGCCAGTAGTACCCCCGGCGACAGGGAACAGCCCCAGCATTTT
>-|TRBJ1-1|-|TRBV7-9
CASSLEMNTEAFF
TGTGCCAGCAGCTTAGAAATGAACACTGAAGCTTTCTTT
>-|TRBJ2-2|-|TRBV7-2
CASSLLQGRRTGELFF
TGTGCCAGCAGCTTATTGCAAGGGCGCCGGACCGGGGAGCTGTTTTTT
>-|TRBJ2-2|-|TRBV7-3
CASSPLNTGELFF
TGTGCCAGCAGCCCCCTGAACACCGGGGAGCTGTTTTTT
>-|TRBJ1-1|-|TRBV5-1
CASSFQGWMNTEAFF
TGCGCCAGCAGCTTCCAGGGTTGGATGAACACTGAAGCTTTCTTT
>-|TRBJ2-3|TRBD1|TRBV12-3/TRBV12-4
CASAWTGGLQYF
TGTGCCAGCGCGTGGACAGGCGGATTGCAGTATTTT
>once|TRBJ2-1|-|TRBV5-4
CASSLGRFNEQFF
TGTGCCTCCAGCTTGGGCAGATTCAATGAGCAGTTCTTC
>-|TRBJ2-7|TRBD1|TRBV5-4
CASSFRDRGHDEQYF
TGTGCCAGCAGCTTTAGGGACAGGGGGCACGACGAGCAGTACTTC
>-|TRBJ2-6|-|TRBV6-2/TRBV6-3
CASSYSISGANVLTF
TGTGCCAGCAGTTACTCGATTTCTGGGGCCAACGTCCTGACTTTC
>-|TRBJ2-1|TRBD2|TRBV7-2
CASSGTSGYNEQFF
TGTGCCAGCAGCGGGACTAGCGGATACAATGAGCAGTTCTTC
>-|TRBJ1-3|-|TRBV5-4
CASSLMKGSSGNTIYF
TGTGCCAGCAGCTTGATGAAGGGTAGCTCTGGAAACACCATATATTTT
>-|TRBJ2-2|TRBD2|TRBV7-2
CASGRLASTNTGELFF
TGTGCCAGCGGAAGACTAGCGTCAACGAACACCGGGGAGCTGTTTTTT
>-|TRBJ2-3|-|TRBV11-2
CASSLGTTDTQYF
TGTGCCAGCAGCTTGGGTACCACAGATACGCAGTATTTT
>-|TRBJ2-5|TRBD2|TRBV11-3
CASSLDQSGTTGTQYF
TGTGCCAGCAGCTTAGATCAGTCCGGGACTACAGGGACCCAGTACTTC
>-|TRBJ1-4|-|TRBV16
CASSQSTADPATNEKLFF
TGTGCCAGCAGCCAATCGACGGCAGACCCCGCAACTAATGAAAAACTGTTTTTT